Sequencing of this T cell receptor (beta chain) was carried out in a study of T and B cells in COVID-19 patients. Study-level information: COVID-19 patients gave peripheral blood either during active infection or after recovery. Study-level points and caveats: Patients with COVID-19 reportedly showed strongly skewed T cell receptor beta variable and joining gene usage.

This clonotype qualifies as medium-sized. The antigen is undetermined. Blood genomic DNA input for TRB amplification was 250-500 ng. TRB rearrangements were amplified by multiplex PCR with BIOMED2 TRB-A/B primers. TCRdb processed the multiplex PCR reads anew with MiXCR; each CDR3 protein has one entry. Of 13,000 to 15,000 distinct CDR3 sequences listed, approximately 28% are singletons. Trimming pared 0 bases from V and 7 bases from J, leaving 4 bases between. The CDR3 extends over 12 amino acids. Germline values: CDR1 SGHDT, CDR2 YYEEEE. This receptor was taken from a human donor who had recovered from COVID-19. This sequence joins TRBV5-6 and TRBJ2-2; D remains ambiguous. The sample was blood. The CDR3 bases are TGTGCCAGCAGCTTGGCCGGCGGGGAGCTGTTTTTT. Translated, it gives CASSLAGGELFF.